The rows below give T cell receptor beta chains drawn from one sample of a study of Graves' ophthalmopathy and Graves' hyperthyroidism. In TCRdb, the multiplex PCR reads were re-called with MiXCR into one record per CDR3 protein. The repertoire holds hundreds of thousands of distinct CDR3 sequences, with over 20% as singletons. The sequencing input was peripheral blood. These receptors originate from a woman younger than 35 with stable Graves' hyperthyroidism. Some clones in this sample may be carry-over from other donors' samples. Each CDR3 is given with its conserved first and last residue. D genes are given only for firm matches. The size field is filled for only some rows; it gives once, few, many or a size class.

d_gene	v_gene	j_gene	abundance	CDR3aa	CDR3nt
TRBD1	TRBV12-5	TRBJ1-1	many	CASGLVLGTGGGTEAFF	TGTGCTAGTGGTTTGGTACTAGGAACAGGGGGAGGCACTGAAGCTTTCTTT
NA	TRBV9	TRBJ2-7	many	CASSAPHSYEQYF	TGTGCCAGCAGCGCGCCACACTCCTACGAGCAGTACTTC
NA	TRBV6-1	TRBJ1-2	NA	CASRKDRDYGYTF	TGTGCCAGCAGAAAGGACCGAGACTATGGCTACACCTTC
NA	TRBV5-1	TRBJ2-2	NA	CASSSDLVMGELFF	TGCGCCAGCAGCTCCGACCTGGTTATGGGGGAGCTGTTTTTT
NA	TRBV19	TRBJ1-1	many	CASSISGQWNTEAFF	TGTGCCAGTAGTATTTCGGGACAATGGAACACTGAAGCTTTCTTT
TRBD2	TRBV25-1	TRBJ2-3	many	CASSAIGTTSLDTQYF	TGTGCCAGCAGTGCCATCGGGACTACGAGTTTAGATACGCAGTATTTT
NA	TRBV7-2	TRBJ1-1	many	CASSVDRLDEAFF	TGTGCCAGCAGCGTAGACAGGTTGGATGAAGCTTTCTTT
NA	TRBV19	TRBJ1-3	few	CASQDVSRRGNTIYF	TGTGCCTCCCAGGACGTCTCCCGCCGTGGAAACACCATATATTTT
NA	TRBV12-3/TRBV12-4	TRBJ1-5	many	CASSGRGNQPQHF	TGTGCCAGCAGTGGGAGGGGCAATCAGCCCCAGCATTTT
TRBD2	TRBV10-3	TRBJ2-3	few	CAIKPTSGFTDTQYF	TGTGCCATCAAACCGACTAGCGGGTTCACAGATACGCAGTATTTT
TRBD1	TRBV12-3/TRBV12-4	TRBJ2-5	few	CASSRGQVETQYF	TGTGCCAGCAGCAGGGGGCAGGTAGAGACCCAGTACTTC
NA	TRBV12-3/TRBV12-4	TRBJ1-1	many	CASSRYREFREAFF	TGTGCCAGCAGTCGATACCGGGAGTTTCGTGAAGCTTTCTTT
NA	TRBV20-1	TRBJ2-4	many	CSAPWGNQYF	TGCAGTGCCCCCTGGGGGAATCAGTACTTC
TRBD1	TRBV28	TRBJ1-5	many	CASSPKKSGQGIWRVNQPQHF	TGTGCCAGCAGTCCAAAGAAGTCGGGACAGGGGATATGGAGGGTCAATCAGCCCCAGCATTTT
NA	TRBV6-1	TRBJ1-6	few	CASKRSVENSPLHF	TGTGCCAGCAAGCGTTCAGTGGAAAATTCACCCCTCCACTTT
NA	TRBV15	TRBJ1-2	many	CATSRDRAESYGYTF	TGTGCCACCAGCAGAGATCGGGCAGAGAGCTATGGCTACACCTTC
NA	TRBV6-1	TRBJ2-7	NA	CASSPTTGPQYF	TGTGCCAGCAGTCCGACTACAGGGCCTCAGTACTTC
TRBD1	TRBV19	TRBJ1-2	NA	CASSTGTVPYGYTF	TGTGCCAGTAGTACCGGGACAGTTCCCTATGGCTACACCTTC
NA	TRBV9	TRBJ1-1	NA	CASSARGRNTEAFF	TGTGCCAGCAGCGCGCGGGGCAGGAACACTGAAGCTTTCTTT
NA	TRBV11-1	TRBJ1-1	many	CASSFSRGTFF	TGTGCCAGCAGCTTCTCCCGGGGAACTTTCTTT
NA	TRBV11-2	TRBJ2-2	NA	CASSFSEGIIAGELFF	TGTGCCAGCAGCTTTTCAGAAGGGATTATCGCCGGGGAGCTGTTTTTT
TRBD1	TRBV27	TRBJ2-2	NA	CARTAGTVNTGELFF	TGTGCCAGAACCGCCGGGACAGTTAACACCGGGGAGCTGTTTTTT
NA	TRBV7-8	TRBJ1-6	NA	CASSLGSENSPLHF	TGTGCCAGCAGCTTGGGTAGCGAGAATTCACCCCTCCACTTT
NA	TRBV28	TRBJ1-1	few	CAAYRDTGAFF	TGTGCCGCCTACAGGGACACTGGAGCTTTCTTT
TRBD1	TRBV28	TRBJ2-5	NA	CASSTGTGRVQETQYF	TGTGCCAGCAGTACCGGGACAGGGCGTGTCCAAGAGACCCAGTACTTC
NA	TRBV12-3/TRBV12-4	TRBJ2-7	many	CASSLGSTYEQYF	TGTGCCAGCAGTTTAGGGTCCACCTACGAGCAGTACTTC
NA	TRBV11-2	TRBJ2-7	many	CASSLPLISERLSYEQYF	TGTGCCAGCAGCTTGCCCCTGATTTCGGAGCGGCTCTCCTACGAGCAGTACTTC
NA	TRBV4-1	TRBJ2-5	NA	CASSQVGQPGETQYF	TGCGCCAGCAGCCAAGTGGGTCAGCCTGGGGAGACCCAGTACTTC
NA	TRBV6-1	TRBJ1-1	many	CASRGAGRNTEAFF	TGTGCCAGCAGAGGGGCAGGGAGGAACACTGAAGCTTTCTTT
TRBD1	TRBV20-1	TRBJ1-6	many	CSARVDRNSPLHF	TGCAGTGCTAGAGTGGACAGGAATTCACCCCTCCACTTT
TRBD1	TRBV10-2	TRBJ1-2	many	CASSFPSRQGANYGYTF	TGCGCCAGCAGTTTTCCCTCGCGCCAGGGGGCAAACTATGGCTACACCTTC
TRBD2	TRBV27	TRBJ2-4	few	CASSLEGTSGELAENIQYF	TGTGCCAGCAGTTTAGAGGGGACTAGCGGGGAACTAGCCGAAAACATTCAGTACTTC
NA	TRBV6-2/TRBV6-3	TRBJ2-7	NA	CASTGEEGTSYEQYF	TGTGCCAGCACCGGGGAGGAGGGGACCTCCTACGAGCAGTACTTC
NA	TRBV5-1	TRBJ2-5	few	CASSLSPGQLGETQYF	TGCGCCAGCAGCCTATCTCCGGGACAATTGGGAGAGACCCAGTACTTC
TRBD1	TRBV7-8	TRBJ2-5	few	CASSPRDRGLWETQYF	TGTGCCAGCAGCCCGAGGGACAGGGGGCTGTGGGAGACCCAGTACTTC
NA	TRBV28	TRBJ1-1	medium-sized	CASSLDWGKAFF	TGTGCCAGCAGTTTAGACTGGGGAAAGGCTTTCTTT
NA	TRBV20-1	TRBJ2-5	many	CSAGPLNGETQYF	TGCAGTGCTGGCCCACTTAACGGAGAGACCCAGTACTTC
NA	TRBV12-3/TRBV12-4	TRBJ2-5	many	CASSLGTETQYF	TGTGCCAGCAGTTTAGGAACAGAGACCCAGTACTTC
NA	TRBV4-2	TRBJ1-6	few	CASSYAGERESSPLHF	TGTGCCAGCAGCTATGCCGGGGAAAGGGAGTCTTCACCCCTCCACTTT
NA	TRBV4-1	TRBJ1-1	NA	CASSPSRGVVNTEAFF	TGCGCCAGCAGCCCGTCACGGGGGGTCGTGAACACTGAAGCTTTCTTT